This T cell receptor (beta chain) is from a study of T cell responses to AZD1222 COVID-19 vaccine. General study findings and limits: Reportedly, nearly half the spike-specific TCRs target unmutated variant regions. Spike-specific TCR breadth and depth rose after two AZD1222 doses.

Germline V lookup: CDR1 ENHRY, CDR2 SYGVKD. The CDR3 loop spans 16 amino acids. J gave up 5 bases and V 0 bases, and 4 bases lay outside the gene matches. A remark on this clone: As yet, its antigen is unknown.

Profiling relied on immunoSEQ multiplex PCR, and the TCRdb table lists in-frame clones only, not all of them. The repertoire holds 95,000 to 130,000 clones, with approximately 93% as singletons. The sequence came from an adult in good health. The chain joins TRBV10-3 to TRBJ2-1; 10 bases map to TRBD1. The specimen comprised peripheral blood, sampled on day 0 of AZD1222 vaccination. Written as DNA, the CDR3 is TGTGCCATCAGTGAGTCCGGGACAGGGGTGGACAATGAGCAGTTCTTC. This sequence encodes CAISESGTGVDNEQFF.